The rows below give T cell receptor beta chains drawn from one sample of a study of human T cells and chemical hapten exposure. TCRdb analysed the RACE reads with MiXCR anew, one entry per CDR3 protein. Of roughly 96,000 distinct CDR3 sequences in the sample, 9% to 9.5% were seen once. This material consisted of whole blood, taken in connection with sensitization to the hapten diphenylcyclopropenone (DPC). These receptors originate from a woman aged 40 to 55 with alopecia areata. Some clones in this sample may be carry-over from other donors' samples. CDR3s include the opening cysteine and the closing phenylalanine or tryptophan. The order of the fields is clone size, J gene, CDR3 length, D gene, V gene, CDR3 DNA, CDR3 protein. A D gene is named only where the DNA matches it firmly. Clone sizes are given selectively: once, few, many, or a class where the clone is expanded.

many TRBJ2-1 15 NA TRBV9 TGTGCCAGCAGCTCGCTAGCGGGACAGGTCAATGAGCAGTTCTTC CASSSLAGQVNEQFF
NA TRBJ1-2 14 NA TRBV7-9 TGTGCCAGCAGCTTAGTGGTCAGCTCTTATGGCTACACCTTC CASSLVVSSYGYTF
few TRBJ2-7 14 NA TRBV30 TGTGCCTGGACGGACGGGGGGCCACTTCAAAAGCAGTACTTC CAWTDGGPLQKQYF
few TRBJ2-7 14 NA TRBV7-9 TGTGCCAGCAGCTTAGAAACAGCAACCTACGAGCAGTACTTC CASSLETATYEQYF
few TRBJ1-1 12 NA TRBV29-1 TGCAGCGTTGGGGGGACGAACACTGAAGCTTTCTTT CSVGGTNTEAFF
many TRBJ2-1 15 NA TRBV5-4 TGTGCCAGCAGGGTAGCGGTTAGCTCCTACAATGAGCAGTTCTTC CASRVAVSSYNEQFF
few TRBJ1-1 13 NA TRBV20-1 TGCAGTGCCAACCACAGGGTTAACACTGAAGCTTTCTTT CSANHRVNTEAFF
NA TRBJ2-7 19 NA TRBV21-1 TGTGCCAGCAGCATAGACGTCCCCGCCCGGGAGCCCGTCAACTACGAGCAGTACTTC CASSIDVPAREPVNYEQYF
NA TRBJ1-1 13 NA TRBV24-1 TGTGCCACCAGCTCAGGGACGAAGACTGAAGCTTTCTTT CATSSGTKTEAFF
many TRBJ2-7 14 TRBD2 TRBV12-3/TRBV12-4 TGTGCCAGCCGTCTGGAGGGCGGGAGAGTCGAGCAGTACTTC CASRLEGGRVEQYF
many TRBJ2-7 16 TRBD1 TRBV4-1 TGCGCCAGCAGCCAACTCAACCGGGACAGGGGCTACGAGCAGTACTTC CASSQLNRDRGYEQYF
many TRBJ2-3 14 NA TRBV6-5 TGTGCCAGCAGGCCCGGGACAAGCACAGATACGCAGTATTTT CASRPGTSTDTQYF
NA TRBJ2-1 17 NA TRBV7-9 TGTGCCAGCAGCCCGCCCCCCCGTGGGAGCTCCTACAATGAGCAGTTCTTC CASSPPPRGSSYNEQFF
few TRBJ1-1 13 NA TRBV29-1 TGCAGCGTTGAAGGTGCCGTCGGGACTGAAGCTTTCTTT CSVEGAVGTEAFF
many TRBJ1-4 15 NA TRBV3-1 TGTGCCAGCAGCCAAGATAGGGGCCTTAATGAAAAACTGTTTTTT CASSQDRGLNEKLFF
few TRBJ1-1 14 NA TRBV12-3/TRBV12-4 TGTGCCAGCAGTTTAATGGGAAGGTACACTGAAGCTTTCTTT CASSLMGRYTEAFF
many TRBJ1-1 11 NA TRBV27 TGTGCCAGCAAACGAAACACTGAAGCTTTCTTT CASKRNTEAFF
few TRBJ2-7 16 TRBD2 TRBV6-6 TGTGCCAGCAGGGGACTAGCGGGAGTACCGGTCTACGAGCAGTACTTC CASRGLAGVPVYEQYF
once TRBJ2-1 12 NA TRBV29-1 TGCAGCGTTACTCCCCCTTGGAATGAGCAGTTCTTC CSVTPPWNEQFF
few TRBJ2-3 16 NA TRBV3-2 TGTGCCAGCAGCCAAGACAGCCCCCTGGGCACAGATACGCAGTATTTT CASSQDSPLGTDTQYF
many TRBJ1-1 11 NA TRBV29-1 TGCAGCGTTACCCGTTCGACTGAAGCTTTCTTT CSVTRSTEAFF
few TRBJ2-3 15 TRBD2 TRBV11-2 TGTGCCAGCAGAGCTCCGGGACTAGAGAGTGATACGCAGTATTTT CASRAPGLESDTQYF
few TRBJ1-2 10 NA TRBV20-1 TGCAGTGCTAGTCAGGGATCCCACACCTTC CSASQGSHTF
NA TRBJ1-1 13 TRBD1 TRBV20-1 TGCAGTGCAACGGGACAGGGGAGGACTGAAGCTTTCTTT CSATGQGRTEAFF
many TRBJ2-1 12 NA TRBV29-1 TGCAGCGTTGAAGATCTGGGGGCGAGGTGGTTCTTC CSVEDLGARWFF
NA TRBJ1-1 11 NA TRBV6-2/TRBV6-3 TGTGCCAGCAGCCAACGGGGCCGGGCTTTCTTT CASSQRGRAFF
many TRBJ2-1 17 TRBD2 TRBV3-1 TGTGCCAGCAGCCATGATACTAGCGGGAGTCCCTACAATGAGCAGTTCTTC CASSHDTSGSPYNEQFF
few TRBJ2-7 13 NA TRBV20-1 TGCAGTGCTAGGCGGACTGGCATCCGCGAGCAGTACTTC CSARRTGIREQYF
many TRBJ1-2 15 NA TRBV2 TGTGCCAGCAGTGAAGCGTCTACAGGGACCTATGGCTACACCTTC CASSEASTGTYGYTF
many TRBJ2-3 15 NA TRBV7-8 TGTGCCAGCAGCTCCCCGGGACACCCCACAGATACGCAGTATTTT CASSSPGHPTDTQYF
many TRBJ2-7 12 TRBD1 TRBV7-9 TGTGCCAGCAGCAGAACAGGGGACGAGCAGTACTTC CASSRTGDEQYF
few TRBJ1-4 14 NA TRBV19 TGTGCCAGTTCGCAGGGAGCAACTAATGAAAAACTGTTTTTT CASSQGATNEKLFF
few TRBJ2-1 15 NA TRBV18 TGTGCCAGCTCACCACCGTCGGCGGGAAGGAATGAGCAGTTCTTC CASSPPSAGRNEQFF
NA TRBJ2-7 17 TRBD2 TRBV18 TGTGCCAGCTCACCACCGGCGGGACTAGCGGGAGCCTACGAGCAGTACTTC CASSPPAGLAGAYEQYF
NA TRBJ2-5 14 NA TRBV5-1 TGCGCCAGCAGCTCGACAGGCCGCCAAGAGACCCAGTACTTC CASSSTGRQETQYF
many TRBJ1-3 14 NA TRBV18 TGTGCCAGCGAATACAGCCGCTCTGGAAACACCATATATTTT CASEYSRSGNTIYF
many TRBJ1-1 13 NA TRBV10-3 TGTGCCATCCTAGGGCAGCCGAACACTGAAGCTTTCTTT CAILGQPNTEAFF
NA TRBJ2-3 15 NA TRBV20-1 TGCAGTGCTAGAGATCCCAGACTTTCAACTGATACGCAGTATTTT CSARDPRLSTDTQYF
many TRBJ1-2 13 TRBD1 TRBV29-1 TGCAGCGTCTTCGGACAGGGAGGAGATGGCTACACCTTC CSVFGQGGDGYTF
many TRBJ2-5 14 NA TRBV18 TGTGCCAGCTCACCAACAGGTCACCAAGAGACCCAGTACTTC CASSPTGHQETQYF
NA TRBJ2-2 14 NA TRBV4-3 TGCGCCAGCAGCCTACAAAGGCTAACCGGGGAGCTGTTTTTT CASSLQRLTGELFF
NA TRBJ2-5 13 NA TRBV4-2 TGTGCCAGCAGCCCCACTATCGGGGAGACCCAGTACTTC CASSPTIGETQYF
few TRBJ2-2 16 TRBD2 TRBV5-5 TGTGCCAGCAGCTTCTCTAGCGGGAGGGAGGCCGGGGAGCTGTTTTTT CASSFSSGREAGELFF
NA TRBJ1-4 12 NA TRBV9 TGTGCCAGCAGCGGCCCGCACGAGAAACTGTTTTTT CASSGPHEKLFF
NA TRBJ2-4 15 TRBD2 TRBV25-1 TGTGTACGTCGAGCGGGAGTTACCCCTCAGAACATTCAGTACTTC CVRRAGVTPQNIQYF
few TRBJ2-2 15 NA TRBV5-1 TGCGCCAGCAGCCCGCTCGCAACCCCTCCCGGGGAGCTGTTTTTT CASSPLATPPGELFF
many TRBJ2-3 15 TRBD1 TRBV7-2 TGTGCCAGCAGCTTTACGGGACAGGGCACAGATACGCAGTATTTT CASSFTGQGTDTQYF
few TRBJ2-3 16 NA TRBV5-1 TGCGCCAGCAGAGAAATACAGGGATTGGGCACAGATACGCAGTATTTT CASREIQGLGTDTQYF
many TRBJ2-7 16 TRBD2 TRBV3-1 TGTGCCAGCAGCCAAGGGCGACTAGCGGGAGTGAGGGAGCAGTACTTC CASSQGRLAGVREQYF
many TRBJ2-7 13 NA TRBV9 TGTGCCAGCAGCGTAGCTGTCGGCTACGAGCAGTACTTC CASSVAVGYEQYF
many TRBJ1-4 16 NA TRBV3-1 TGTGCCAGCAGCCAAGATCTTGCGGGGACCAATGAAAAACTGTTTTTT CASSQDLAGTNEKLFF
many TRBJ2-2 17 TRBD2 TRBV14 TGTGCCAGCAGCCATCGGAGGACTAGCGTTGGCACCGGGGAGCTGTTTTTT CASSHRRTSVGTGELFF
few TRBJ2-2 15 NA TRBV12-3/TRBV12-4 TGTGCCAGCAGCCCCGGGACCGAACTTACCGGGGAGCTGTTTTTT CASSPGTELTGELFF
few TRBJ2-7 14 NA TRBV28 TGTGCCAGCAGTCCCCTGGCTCGGCCCTACGAGCAGTACTTC CASSPLARPYEQYF
NA TRBJ2-7 13 TRBD1 TRBV29-1 TGCAGCGTTCGGGACAGCGGATCCTACGAGCAGTACTTC CSVRDSGSYEQYF
NA TRBJ2-3 11 NA TRBV24-1 TGTGCCACCAACTTTGCAGATACGCAGTATTTT CATNFADTQYF
few TRBJ2-7 14 TRBD2 TRBV7-9 TGTGCCAGCACCCGGGAGGGGCGAGCCTACGAGCAGTACTTC CASTREGRAYEQYF